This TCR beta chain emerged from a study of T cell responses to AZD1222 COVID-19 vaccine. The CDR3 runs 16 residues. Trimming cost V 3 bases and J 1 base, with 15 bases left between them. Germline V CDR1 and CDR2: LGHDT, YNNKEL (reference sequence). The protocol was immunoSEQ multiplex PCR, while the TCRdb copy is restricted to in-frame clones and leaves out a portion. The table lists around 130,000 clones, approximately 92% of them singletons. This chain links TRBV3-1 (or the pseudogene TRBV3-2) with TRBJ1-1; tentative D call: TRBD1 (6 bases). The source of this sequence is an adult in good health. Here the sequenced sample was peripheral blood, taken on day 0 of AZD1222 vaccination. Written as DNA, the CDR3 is TGTGCCAGCAGCCATTGGGGGCCCGTCACGAACACTGAAGCTTTCTTT. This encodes CASSHWGPVTNTEAFF.